Listed below are T cell receptor beta chains from one sample, sequenced in a study of persistence of HIV-infected CD4 T cells. Method: immunoSEQ multiplex PCR; TCRdb's copy keeps in-frame clones and lacks some. The table shows about 36,000 clones, with 70% to 90% occurring only once. Their antigens are not known. Sequenced here: cultured CD4+ T cells from PBMCs, sampled from a patient who received antiretroviral therapy. The receptors shown here come from an adult with HIV. The donor label of this sample is uncertain. Each CDR3 is given with its conserved first and last residue. The D gene is left open where the match is weak. Clone size is not always given. Where it is, it says once, few, many or a class for expanded clones.

d_gene | abundance | j_gene | v_gene | CDR3nt | CDR3aa
NA | NA | TRBJ1-1 | TRBV20-1 | TGCAGTGCTAGTCGCGGGGAAGGGGACACTGAAGCTTTCTTT | CSASRGEGDTEAFF
TRBD1 | NA | TRBJ2-1 | TRBV7-3 | TGTGCCAGCAGCGTATCCGGGACAGGGGTCAATGAGCAGTTCTTC | CASSVSGTGVNEQFF
NA | NA | TRBJ2-3 | TRBV7-9 | TGTGCCAGCAGCTTTCAGGGACCCAGCACAGATACGCAGTATTTT | CASSFQGPSTDTQYF
NA | NA | TRBJ1-3 | TRBV5-5 | TGTGCCAGCACCCGGGGGGGTTCAGGAAACACCATATATTTT | CASTRGGSGNTIYF
NA | NA | TRBJ2-7 | TRBV7-2 | TGTGCCAGCAGCTTAGGCAGGGCATCCGTGACGTACTTC | CASSLGRASVTYF
TRBD1 | NA | TRBJ2-6 | TRBV18 | TGTGCCAGCTCACTCGCAGATATATCCGGACAGGGGGCCGCTGGGGCCAACGTCCTGACTTTC | CASSLADISGQGAAGANVLTF
NA | NA | TRBJ2-2 | TRBV18 | TGTGCCAGCTCAACGACTAGTTATTGGTTGCCCGGGGAGCTGTTTTTT | CASSTTSYWLPGELFF
TRBD1 | NA | TRBJ1-2 | TRBV28 | TGTGCCAGCAGTTTACCGCAGGGGGCCGGATTATCCTATGGCTACACCTTC | CASSLPQGAGLSYGYTF
NA | NA | TRBJ2-3 | TRBV11-3 | TGTGCCAGCAGCTTACAGGGGTCGGGTACAGATACGCAGTATTTT | CASSLQGSGTDTQYF
TRBD1 | NA | TRBJ2-5 | TRBV28 | TGTGCCAGCAGTGGGGCACAGGGGGCCGAGGAGACCCAGTACTTC | CASSGAQGAEETQYF
TRBD1 | once | TRBJ1-2 | TRBV19 | TGTGCCAGTAAGGGGGCCAAATCTATGGACTACACCTTC | CASKGAKSMDYTF
NA | NA | TRBJ2-3 | TRBV5-1 | TGCGCCAGCAGTAAGGACCGCCCAGACACAGATACGCAGTATTTT | CASSKDRPDTDTQYF
TRBD1 | NA | TRBJ2-7 | TRBV25-1 | TGTGCCAGCAGCCCGACAGGGACCCTCTCCTACGAGCAGTACTTC | CASSPTGTLSYEQYF
NA | NA | TRBJ2-1 | TRBV20-1 | TGCAGTGCTAGAGACGATAGCGAGCAGTTCTTC | CSARDDSEQFF
TRBD2 | NA | TRBJ2-2 | TRBV5-4 | TGTGCCAGCAGCGGGACTAGCGGGGCTACCGGGGAGCTGTTTTTT | CASSGTSGATGELFF
NA | few | TRBJ1-6 | TRBV5-1 | TGCGCCAGCAGCTTGGCAGGGGCTGGGAGATCACCCCTCCACTTT | CASSLAGAGRSPLHF
NA | NA | TRBJ2-7 | TRBV5-1 | TGCGCCAGCAGCTCCTCCAGGGTAACGGCCTACGAGCAGTACTTC | CASSSSRVTAYEQYF
NA | NA | TRBJ1-1 | TRBV27 | TGTGCCACCAGAGGGGGGGATATGAACACTGAAGCTTTCTTT | CATRGGDMNTEAFF
TRBD2 | NA | TRBJ2-7 | TRBV28 | TGTGCCAGCTCCCTTGGGCTAGCGGGGAACTACGAGCAGTACTTC | CASSLGLAGNYEQYF
NA | NA | TRBJ1-2 | TRBV28 | TGTGCCAGCAGTTTAAGGGGGGGGGCCGGTAACTATGGCTACACCTTC | CASSLRGGAGNYGYTF
NA | NA | TRBJ1-4 | TRBV12-5 | TGTGCTAGTGCCCCGGGCCTGAATGAAAAACTGTTTTTT | CASAPGLNEKLFF
NA | once | TRBJ1-4 | TRBV6-5 | TGTGCCAGCAGTTACTGGCTGTCTTGGCCTGAAAAACTGTTTTTT | CASSYWLSWPEKLFF
NA | NA | TRBJ2-6 | TRBV7-3 | TGTGCCAGCAGCTTAAGGACAGAATCTGGGGCCAACGTCCTGACTTTC | CASSLRTESGANVLTF
NA | NA | TRBJ1-3 | TRBV28 | TGTGCCAGCAGTGAGGACGTTCAGACGGGAAACACCATATATTTT | CASSEDVQTGNTIYF
TRBD1 | NA | TRBJ2-7 | TRBV6-6 | TGTGCCAGCAGTACCACGGACAGGGTTGAGCAGTACTTC | CASSTTDRVEQYF
NA | NA | TRBJ1-3 | TRBV3-1/TRBV3-2 | TGTGCCAGCAGCCAAGTATTTTCGGGGGCGCCTGGAAACACCATATATTTT | CASSQVFSGAPGNTIYF
NA | once | TRBJ2-1 | TRBV7-3 | TGTGCCAGCAGCTTATCCTTTGGGAATGAGCAGTTCTTC | CASSLSFGNEQFF
NA | NA | TRBJ2-3 | TRBV7-2 | TGTGCCAGCAGCTCATGGGAGACAGATACGCAGTATTTT | CASSSWETDTQYF
NA | NA | TRBJ2-7 | TRBV6-5 | TGTGCCAGCAGTTACCCTAGCGCAGACCGACATTACTTC | CASSYPSADRHYF